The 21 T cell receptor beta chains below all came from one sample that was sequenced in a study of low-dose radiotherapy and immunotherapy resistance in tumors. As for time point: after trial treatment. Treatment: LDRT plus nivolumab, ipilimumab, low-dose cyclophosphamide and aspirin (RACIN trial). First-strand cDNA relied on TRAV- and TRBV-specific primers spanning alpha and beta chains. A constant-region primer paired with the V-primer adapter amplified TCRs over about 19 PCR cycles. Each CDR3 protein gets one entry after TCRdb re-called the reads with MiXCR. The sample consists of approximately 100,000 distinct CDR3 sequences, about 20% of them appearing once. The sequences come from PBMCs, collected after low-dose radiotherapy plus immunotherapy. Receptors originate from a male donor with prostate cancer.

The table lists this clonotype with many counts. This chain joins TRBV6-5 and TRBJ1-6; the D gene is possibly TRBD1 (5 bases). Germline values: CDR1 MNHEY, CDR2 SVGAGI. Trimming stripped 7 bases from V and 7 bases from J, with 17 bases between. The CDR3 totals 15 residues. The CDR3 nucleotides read TGTGCCAGCAACCTCACTCCAGGGTTGAATTCACCCCTCCACTTT. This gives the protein CASNLTPGLNSPLHF.

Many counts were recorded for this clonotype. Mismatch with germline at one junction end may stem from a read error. As DNA, the CDR3 is TGTGCCAGCAGTTTAGGGGGCTGGGACGAGCAGTACTTC. The encoded protein is CASSLGGWDEQYF. The V call is TRBV7-8, the J call TRBJ2-7; 7 nucleotides agree with TRBD1. The CDR3 extends over 13 amino acids. From germline, CDR1 is SGHVS and CDR2 FQNEAQ. The full variable domain, with the rest looked up from reference TRBV7-8 and TRBJ2-7, is GAGVSQSPRYKVAKRGQDVALRCDPISGHVSLFWYQQALGQGPEFLTYFQNEAQLDKSGLPSDRFFAERPEGSVSTLKIQRTQQEDSAVYLCASSLGGWDEQYFGPGTRLTVT.

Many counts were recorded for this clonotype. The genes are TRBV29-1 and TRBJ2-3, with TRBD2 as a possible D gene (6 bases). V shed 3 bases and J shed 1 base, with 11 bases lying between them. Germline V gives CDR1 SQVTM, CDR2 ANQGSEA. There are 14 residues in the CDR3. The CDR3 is CSVEAGTRTDTQYF. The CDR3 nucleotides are TGCAGCGTTGAGGCGGGGACCCGCACAGATACGCAGTATTTT.

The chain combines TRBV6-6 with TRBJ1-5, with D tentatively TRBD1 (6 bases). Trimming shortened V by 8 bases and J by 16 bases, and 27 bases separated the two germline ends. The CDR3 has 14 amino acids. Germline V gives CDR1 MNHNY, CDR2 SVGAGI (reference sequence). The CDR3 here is CASGRGASNQPHHF. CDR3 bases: TGTGCCAGCGGGCGGGGGGCCTCCAATCAGCCACACCATTTT.

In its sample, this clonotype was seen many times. The chain's CDR3 is CSVTASGANVLTF. The CDR3 DNA reads TGCAGCGTTACAGCCTCTGGGGCCAACGTCCTGACTTTC. This sequence joins TRBV29-1 and TRBJ2-6; D unresolved. CDR1 and CDR2 from the germline V gene are SQVTM and ANQGSEA. The CDR3 spans 13 residues. V was trimmed by 5 bases and J by 0 bases, leaving 5 bases between them. The variable domain in full, completed from reference TRBV29-1 and TRBJ2-6, reads SAVISQKPSRDICQRGTSLTIQCQVDSQVTMMFWYRQQPGQSLTLIATANQGSEATYESGFVIDKFPISRPNLTFSTLTVSNMSPEDSSIYLCSVTASGANVLTFGAGSRLTVL.

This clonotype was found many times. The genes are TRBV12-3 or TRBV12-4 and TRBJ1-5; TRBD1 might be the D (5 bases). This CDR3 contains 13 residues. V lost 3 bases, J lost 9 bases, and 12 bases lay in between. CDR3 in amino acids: CASSLGDLLPQHF. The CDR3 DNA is TGTGCCAGCAGTTTGGGGGACCTATTGCCCCAGCATTTT.

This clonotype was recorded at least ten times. The CDR3 region has the DNA TGCAGCGTTGAATACGACAGGCTTCCTGGCGGTGAGCAGTTCTTC. It yields the protein CSVEYDRLPGGEQFF. The gene calls are TRBV29-1 and TRBJ2-1, with D possibly matching TRBD1 (6 bases). This CDR3 spans 15 amino acids. Looked up from germline, CDR1 is SQVTM and CDR2 is ANQGSEA. V gave up 2 bases and J gave up 9 bases, with 20 bases separating them.

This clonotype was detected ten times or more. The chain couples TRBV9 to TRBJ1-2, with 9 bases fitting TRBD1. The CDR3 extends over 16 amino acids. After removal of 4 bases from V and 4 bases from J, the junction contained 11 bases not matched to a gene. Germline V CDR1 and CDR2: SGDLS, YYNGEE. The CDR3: CASSPTGQGMIYGYTF. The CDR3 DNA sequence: TGTGCCAGCAGCCCCACTGGACAGGGGATGATCTATGGCTACACCTTC.

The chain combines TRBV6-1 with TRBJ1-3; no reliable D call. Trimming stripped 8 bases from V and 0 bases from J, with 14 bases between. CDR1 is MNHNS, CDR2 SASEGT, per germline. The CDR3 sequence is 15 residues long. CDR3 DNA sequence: TGTGCCAGCTGTGCCGGACGGACCTCTGGAAACACCATATATTTT. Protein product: CASCAGRTSGNTIYF.

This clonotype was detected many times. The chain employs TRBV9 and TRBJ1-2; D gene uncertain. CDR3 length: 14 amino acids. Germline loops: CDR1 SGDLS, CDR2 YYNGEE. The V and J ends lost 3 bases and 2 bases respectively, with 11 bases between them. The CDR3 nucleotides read TGTGCCAGCAGCGGAAGGGCGGGGAACTATGGCTACACCTTC. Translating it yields CASSGRAGNYGYTF.

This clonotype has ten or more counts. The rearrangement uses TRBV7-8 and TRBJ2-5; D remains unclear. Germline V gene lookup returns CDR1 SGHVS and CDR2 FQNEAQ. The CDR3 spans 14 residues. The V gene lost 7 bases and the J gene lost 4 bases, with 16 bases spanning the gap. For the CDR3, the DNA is TGTGCCAGCATTACCAGTGGGCTCAGAGAGACCCAGTACTTC. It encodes CASITSGLRETQYF.

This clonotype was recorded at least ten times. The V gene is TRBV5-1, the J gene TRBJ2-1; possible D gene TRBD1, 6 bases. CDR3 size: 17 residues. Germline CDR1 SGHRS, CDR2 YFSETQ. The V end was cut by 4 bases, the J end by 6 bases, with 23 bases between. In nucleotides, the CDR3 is TGCGCCAGCAGCCCAGACGGAACCGGGACAAACACCAATGAGCAGTTCTTC. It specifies CASSPDGTGTNTNEQFF.

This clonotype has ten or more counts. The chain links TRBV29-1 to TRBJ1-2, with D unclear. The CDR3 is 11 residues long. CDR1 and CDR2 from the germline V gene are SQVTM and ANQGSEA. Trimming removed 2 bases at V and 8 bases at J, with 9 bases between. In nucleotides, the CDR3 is TGCAGCGTTGAAAATACGGAAGGCTACACCTTC. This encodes CSVENTEGYTF.

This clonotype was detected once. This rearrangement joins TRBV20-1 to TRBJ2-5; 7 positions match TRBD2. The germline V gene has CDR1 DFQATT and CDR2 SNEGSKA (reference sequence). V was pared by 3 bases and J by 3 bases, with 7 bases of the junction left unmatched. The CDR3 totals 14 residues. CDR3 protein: CSARMSGLKETQYF. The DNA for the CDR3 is TGCAGTGCTAGGATGTCGGGACTAAAAGAGACCCAGTACTTC.

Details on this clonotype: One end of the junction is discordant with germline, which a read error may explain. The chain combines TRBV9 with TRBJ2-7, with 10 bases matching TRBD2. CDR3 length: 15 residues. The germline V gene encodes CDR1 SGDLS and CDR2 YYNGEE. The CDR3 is CVSSVVSGGYNEQYF. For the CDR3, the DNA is TGTGTCAGCAGCGTAGTTAGCGGGGGGTACAATGAGCAGTACTTC.

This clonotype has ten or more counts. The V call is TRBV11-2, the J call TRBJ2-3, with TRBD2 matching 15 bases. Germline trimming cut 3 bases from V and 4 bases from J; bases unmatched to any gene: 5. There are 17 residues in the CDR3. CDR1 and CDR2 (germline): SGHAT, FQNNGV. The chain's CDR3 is CASSFLRTSGGADTQYF. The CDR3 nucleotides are TGTGCCAGCAGCTTTTTAAGGACTAGCGGGGGGGCAGATACGCAGTATTTT.

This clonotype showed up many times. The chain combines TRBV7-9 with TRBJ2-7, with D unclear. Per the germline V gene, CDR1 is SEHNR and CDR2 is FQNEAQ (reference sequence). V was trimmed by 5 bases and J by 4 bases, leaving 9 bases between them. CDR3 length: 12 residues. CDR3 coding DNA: TGTGCCAGCAGCAGACATGGGTACGAGCAGTACTTC. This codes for CASSRHGYEQYF. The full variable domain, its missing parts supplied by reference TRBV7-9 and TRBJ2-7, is DTGVSQNPRHKITKRGQNVTFRCDPISEHNRLYWYRQTLGQGPEFLTYFQNEAQLEKSRLLSDRFSAERPKGSFSTLEIQRTEQGDSAMYLCASSRHGYEQYFGPGTRLTVT.

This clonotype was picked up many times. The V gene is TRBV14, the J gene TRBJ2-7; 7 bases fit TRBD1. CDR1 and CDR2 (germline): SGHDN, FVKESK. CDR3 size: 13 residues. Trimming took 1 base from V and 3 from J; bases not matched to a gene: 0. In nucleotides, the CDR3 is TGTGCCAGCAGCCAAGGGACAGGCTACGAGCAGTACTTC. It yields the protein CASSQGTGYEQYF.

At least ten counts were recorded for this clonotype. CDR3 in amino acids: CSVVPGGIETQYF. CDR3 coding DNA: TGCAGCGTTGTACCGGGTGGAATAGAGACCCAGTACTTC. The chain is built from TRBV29-1 and TRBJ2-5; D gene uncertain. The ends were cut back, 4 bases at V and 4 bases at J, with 13 bases in the middle. Germline V gene data show CDR1 as SQVTM and CDR2 as ANQGSEA. CDR3 length: 13 residues.

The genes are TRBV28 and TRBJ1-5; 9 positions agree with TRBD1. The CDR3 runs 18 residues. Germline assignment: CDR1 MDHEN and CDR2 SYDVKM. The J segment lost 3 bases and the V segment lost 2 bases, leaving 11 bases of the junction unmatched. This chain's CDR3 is CASSLRGSTGGFNQPQHF. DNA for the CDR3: TGTGCCAGCAGTTTAAGGGGGTCGACAGGGGGATTCAATCAGCCCCAGCATTTT.

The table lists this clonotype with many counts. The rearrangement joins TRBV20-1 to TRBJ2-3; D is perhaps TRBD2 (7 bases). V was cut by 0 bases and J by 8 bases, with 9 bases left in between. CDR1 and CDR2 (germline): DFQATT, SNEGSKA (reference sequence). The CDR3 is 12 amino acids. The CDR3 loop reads CSAREGGGTQYF. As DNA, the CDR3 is TGCAGTGCTAGAGAGGGAGGGGGTACGCAGTATTTT.